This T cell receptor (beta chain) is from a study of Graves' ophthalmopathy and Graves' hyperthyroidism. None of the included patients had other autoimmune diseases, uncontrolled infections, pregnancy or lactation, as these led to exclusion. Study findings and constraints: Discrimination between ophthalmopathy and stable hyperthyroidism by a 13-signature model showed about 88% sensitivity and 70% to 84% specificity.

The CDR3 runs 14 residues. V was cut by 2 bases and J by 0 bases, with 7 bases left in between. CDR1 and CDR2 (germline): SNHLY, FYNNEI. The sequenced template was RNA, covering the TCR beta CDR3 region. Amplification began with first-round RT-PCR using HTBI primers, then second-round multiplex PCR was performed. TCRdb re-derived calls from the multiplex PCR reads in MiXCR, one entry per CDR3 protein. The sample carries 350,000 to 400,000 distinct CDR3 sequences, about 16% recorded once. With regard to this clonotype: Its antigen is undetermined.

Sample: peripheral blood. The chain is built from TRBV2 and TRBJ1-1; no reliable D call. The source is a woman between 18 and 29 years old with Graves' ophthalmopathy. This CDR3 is CASSEILMNTEAFF. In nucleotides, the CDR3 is TGTGCCAGCAGTGAAATCCTTATGAACACTGAAGCTTTCTTT.